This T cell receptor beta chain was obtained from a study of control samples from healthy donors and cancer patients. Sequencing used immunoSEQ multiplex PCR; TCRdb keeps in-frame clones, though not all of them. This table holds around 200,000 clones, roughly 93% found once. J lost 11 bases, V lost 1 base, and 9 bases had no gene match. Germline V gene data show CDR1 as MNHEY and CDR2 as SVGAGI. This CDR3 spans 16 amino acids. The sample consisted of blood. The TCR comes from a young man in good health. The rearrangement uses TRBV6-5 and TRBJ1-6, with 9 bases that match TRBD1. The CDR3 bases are TGTGCCAGCAGTTACTTGCTCGGACAGGGGCGAACACCCCTCCACTTT. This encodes CASSYLLGQGRTPLHF.